The 6 T cell receptor beta chains below were found in one sample sequenced in a study of T-cell reconstitution after alpha-beta-depleted transplantation in children. It was with unique molecular identifiers that the TCRbeta library was prepared. TCRdb fed the PCR reads into MiXCR, producing one record per CDR3 protein. Of some 500,000 distinct CDR3 sequences in the sample, 15% to 20% are singletons; the top ten hold 3% to 4%. This specimen consisted of PBMCs from the stem cell graft donor, obtained from the stem cell graft. Receptor source: a human donor who donated a stem cell graft to a child with acute lymphoblastic leukemia.

The gene calls are TRBV4-1 and TRBJ2-7, with 11 positions matching TRBD1. J gave up 5 bases and V 1 base, and 7 bases lay outside the gene matches. The CDR3 contains 16 residues. Germline assignment: CDR1 MGHRA and CDR2 YSYEKL. CDR3 sequence reads: CASSQAGQGALHEQYF. The CDR3 region has the DNA TGCGCCAGCAGCCAAGCTGGACAGGGGGCTCTCCACGAGCAGTACTTC.

The chain carries TRBV20-1 and TRBJ1-1, with D possibly being TRBD1 (6 bases). Germline CDR1 and CDR2: DFQATT and SNEGSKA (reference sequence). The length of the CDR3 is 15 residues. V was pared by 1 base and J by 4 bases, with 16 bases between. CDR3 loop: CSARVNRVRGTEAFF. The DNA for the CDR3 is TGCAGTGCTAGAGTAAACCGGGTCAGGGGCACTGAAGCTTTCTTT.

In DNA, the CDR3 is TGCGCCAGCAGCCAGTCCTCCCCCCCTAACTATGGCTACACCTTC. It is translated as CASSQSSPPNYGYTF. The chain combines TRBV4-1 with TRBJ1-2; D not resolved. The germline V and J ends were trimmed by 3 bases and 0 bases, with 11 bases remaining between them. Germline V lookup: CDR1 MGHRA, CDR2 YSYEKL. The CDR3 spans 15 residues.

The chain recombines TRBV27 with TRBJ1-1, with a tentative D call TRBD1 (5 bases). From germline, CDR1 is MNHEY and CDR2 SMNVEV (reference sequence). Trimming removed 3 bases at V and 11 bases at J, with 19 bases between. CDR3 length: 14 residues. Here the CDR3 reads CASSLKGLAVWAFF. The CDR3 DNA reads TGTGCCAGCAGTTTGAAGGGACTCGCGGTCTGGGCTTTCTTT.

The chain carries TRBV12-3 or TRBV12-4 and TRBJ2-7, with D possibly being TRBD2 (6 bases). The CDR3 contains 15 residues. V was shortened by 3 bases and J by 1 base, with 13 bases between the two germline ends. CDR3 protein: CASSFSDYRSYEQYF. The CDR3 coding sequence is TGTGCCAGCAGTTTTTCGGACTACCGTTCCTACGAGCAGTACTTC.

The table lists this clonotype with a few counts. The rearrangement joins TRBV9 to TRBJ2-7, with 9 bases fitting TRBD1. The CDR3 has 15 residues. CDR1 and CDR2 (germline): SGDLS, YYNGEE. V lost 2 bases to trimming and J lost 1 base; unmatched junction nucleotides: 4. CDR3 coding DNA: TGTGCCAGCAGCGTTGGGACAGGGTTTTCCTACGAGCAGTACTTC. Protein sequence: CASSVGTGFSYEQYF.